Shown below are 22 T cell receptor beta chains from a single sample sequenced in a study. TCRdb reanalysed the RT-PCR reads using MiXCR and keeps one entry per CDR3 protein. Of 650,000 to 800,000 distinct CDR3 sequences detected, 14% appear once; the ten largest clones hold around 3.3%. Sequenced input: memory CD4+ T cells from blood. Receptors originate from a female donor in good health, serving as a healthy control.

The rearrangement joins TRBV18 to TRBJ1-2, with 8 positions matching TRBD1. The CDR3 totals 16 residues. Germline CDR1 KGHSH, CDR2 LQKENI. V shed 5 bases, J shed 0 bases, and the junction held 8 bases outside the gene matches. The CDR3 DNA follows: TGTGCCAGCTCAAGGACAGGGTTGGAAGCTAACTATGGCTACACCTTC. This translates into CASSRTGLEANYGYTF.

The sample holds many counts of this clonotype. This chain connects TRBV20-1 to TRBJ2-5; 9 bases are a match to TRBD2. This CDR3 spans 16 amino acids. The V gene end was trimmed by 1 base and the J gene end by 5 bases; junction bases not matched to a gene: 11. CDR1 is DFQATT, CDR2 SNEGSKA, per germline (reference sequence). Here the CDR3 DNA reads TGCAGTGCTAGAGGAGGCGGCGGGAGGGTCGGGGAGACCCAGTACTTC. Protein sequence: CSARGGGGRVGETQYF.

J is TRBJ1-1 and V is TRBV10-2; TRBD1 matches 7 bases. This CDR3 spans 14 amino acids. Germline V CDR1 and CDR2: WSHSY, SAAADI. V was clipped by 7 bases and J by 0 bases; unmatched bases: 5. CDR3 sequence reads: CASISTGMNTEAFF. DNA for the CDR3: TGCGCCAGCATTTCGACAGGGATGAACACTGAAGCTTTCTTT.

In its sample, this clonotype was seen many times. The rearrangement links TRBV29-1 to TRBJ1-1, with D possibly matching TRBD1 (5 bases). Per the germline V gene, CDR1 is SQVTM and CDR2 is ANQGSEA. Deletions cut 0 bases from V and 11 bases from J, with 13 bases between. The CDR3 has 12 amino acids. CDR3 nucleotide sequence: TGCAGCGTTGAAGATCCGGGGGGTAGGGCTTTCTTT. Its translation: CSVEDPGGRAFF.

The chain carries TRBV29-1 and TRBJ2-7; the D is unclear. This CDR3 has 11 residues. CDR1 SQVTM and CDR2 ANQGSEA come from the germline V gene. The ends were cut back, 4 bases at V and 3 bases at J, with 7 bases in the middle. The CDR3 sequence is CSVANFYEQYF. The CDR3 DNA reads TGCAGCGTTGCGAACTTCTACGAGCAGTACTTC.

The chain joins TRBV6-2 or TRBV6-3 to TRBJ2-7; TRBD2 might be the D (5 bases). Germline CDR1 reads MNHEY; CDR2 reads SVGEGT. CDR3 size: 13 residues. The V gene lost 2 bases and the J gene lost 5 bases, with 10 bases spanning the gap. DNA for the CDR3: TGTGCCAGCAGTTACAGACTACTAAACGAGCAGTACTTC. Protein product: CASSYRLLNEQYF.

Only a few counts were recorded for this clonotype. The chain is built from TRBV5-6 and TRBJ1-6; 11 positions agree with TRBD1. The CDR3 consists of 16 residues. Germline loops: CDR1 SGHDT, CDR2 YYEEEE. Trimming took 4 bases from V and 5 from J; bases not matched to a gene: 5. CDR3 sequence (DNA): TGTGCCAGCAGCAAGGACAGGGGGCAACATAATTCACCCCTCCACTTT. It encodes CASSKDRGQHNSPLHF.

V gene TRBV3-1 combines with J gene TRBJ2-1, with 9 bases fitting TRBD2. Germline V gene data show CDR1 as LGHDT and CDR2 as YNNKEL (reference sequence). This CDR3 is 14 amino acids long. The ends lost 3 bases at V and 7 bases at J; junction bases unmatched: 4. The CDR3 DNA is TGTGCCAGCAGCCACGGGACTAGCAGAAATGAGCAGTTCTTC. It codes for CASSHGTSRNEQFF.

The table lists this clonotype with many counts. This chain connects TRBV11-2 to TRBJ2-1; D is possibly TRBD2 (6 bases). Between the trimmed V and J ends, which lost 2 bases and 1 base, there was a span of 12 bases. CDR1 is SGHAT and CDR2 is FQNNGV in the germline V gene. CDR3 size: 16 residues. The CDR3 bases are TGTGCCAGCAGCTTATTAACCGGGAGTTCCTACAATGAGCAGTTCTTC. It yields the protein CASSLLTGSSYNEQFF.

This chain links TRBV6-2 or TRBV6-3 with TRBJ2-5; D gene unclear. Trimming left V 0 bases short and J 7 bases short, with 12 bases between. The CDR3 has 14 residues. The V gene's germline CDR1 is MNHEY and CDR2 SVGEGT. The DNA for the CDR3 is TGTGCCAGCAGTTACTCGACACCCCCAGGGACCCAGTACTTC. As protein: CASSYSTPPGTQYF.

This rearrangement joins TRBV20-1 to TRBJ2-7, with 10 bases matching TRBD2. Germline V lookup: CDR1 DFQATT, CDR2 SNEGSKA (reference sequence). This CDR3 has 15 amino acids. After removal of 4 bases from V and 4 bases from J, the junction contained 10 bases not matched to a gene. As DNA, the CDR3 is TGCAGTGCTAATGTAGGGGCTAGCGGGAGTTACGAGCAGTACTTC. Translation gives CSANVGASGSYEQYF.

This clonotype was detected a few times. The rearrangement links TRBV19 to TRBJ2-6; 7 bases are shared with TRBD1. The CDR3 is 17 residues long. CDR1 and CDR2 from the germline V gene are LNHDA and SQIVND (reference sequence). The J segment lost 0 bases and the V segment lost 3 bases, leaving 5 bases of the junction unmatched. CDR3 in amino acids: CASSMNRGHSGANVLTF. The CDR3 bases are TGTGCCAGTAGTATGAACAGGGGACACTCTGGGGCCAACGTCCTGACTTTC.

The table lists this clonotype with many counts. CDR3 loop: CSATSGGESLNQPQHF. The DNA of the CDR3 is TGCAGTGCTACCTCAGGGGGCGAGTCGCTTAATCAGCCCCAGCATTTT. V gene TRBV20-1 combines with J gene TRBJ1-5; 8 nucleotides agree with TRBD1. Trimming cost V 4 bases and J 4 bases; bases outside gene matches: 12. The CDR3 is made up of 16 amino acids. CDR1 is DFQATT and CDR2 is SNEGSKA in the germline V gene (reference sequence).

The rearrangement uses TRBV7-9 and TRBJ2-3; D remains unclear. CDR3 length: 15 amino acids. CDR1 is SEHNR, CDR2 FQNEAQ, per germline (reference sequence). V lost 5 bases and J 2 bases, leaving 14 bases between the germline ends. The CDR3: CASSPGYTLTDTQYF. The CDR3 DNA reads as TGTGCCAGCAGCCCCGGCTACACCCTCACAGATACGCAGTATTTT.

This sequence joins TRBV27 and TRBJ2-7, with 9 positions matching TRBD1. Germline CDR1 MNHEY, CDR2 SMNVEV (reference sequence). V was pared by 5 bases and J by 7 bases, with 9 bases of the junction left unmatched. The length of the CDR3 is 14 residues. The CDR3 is CASSPRQGVGEQYF. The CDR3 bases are TGTGCCAGCAGTCCTCGACAGGGGGTGGGAGAGCAGTACTTC.

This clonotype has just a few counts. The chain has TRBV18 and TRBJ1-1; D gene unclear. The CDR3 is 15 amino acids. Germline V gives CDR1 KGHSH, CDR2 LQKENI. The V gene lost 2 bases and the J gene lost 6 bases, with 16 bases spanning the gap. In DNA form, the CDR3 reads TGTGCCAGCTCACCATGGGATATTAGCAGTTCTGAAGCTTTCTTT. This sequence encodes CASSPWDISSSEAFF. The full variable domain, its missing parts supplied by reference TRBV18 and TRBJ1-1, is NAGVMQNPRHLVRRRGQEARLRCSPMKGHSHVYWYRQLPEEGLKFMVYLQKENIIDESGMPKERFSAEFPKEGPSILRIQQVVRGDSAAYFCASSPWDISSSEAFFGQGTRLTVV.

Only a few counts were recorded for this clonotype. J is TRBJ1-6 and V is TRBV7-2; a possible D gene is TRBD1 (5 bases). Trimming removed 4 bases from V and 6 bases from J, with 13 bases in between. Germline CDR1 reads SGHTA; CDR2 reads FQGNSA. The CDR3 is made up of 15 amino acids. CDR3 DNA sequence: TGTGCCAGCAGCTCCCAGCGGGGGAGTAATTCACCCCTCCACTTT. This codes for CASSSQRGSNSPLHF.

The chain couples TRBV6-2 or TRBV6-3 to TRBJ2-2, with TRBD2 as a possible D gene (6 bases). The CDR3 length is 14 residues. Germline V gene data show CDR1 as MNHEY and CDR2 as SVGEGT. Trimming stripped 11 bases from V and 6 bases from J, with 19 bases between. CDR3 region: CASYRGVPSGELFF. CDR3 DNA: TGTGCCTCGTACCGCGGGGTTCCATCCGGGGAGCTGTTTTTT.

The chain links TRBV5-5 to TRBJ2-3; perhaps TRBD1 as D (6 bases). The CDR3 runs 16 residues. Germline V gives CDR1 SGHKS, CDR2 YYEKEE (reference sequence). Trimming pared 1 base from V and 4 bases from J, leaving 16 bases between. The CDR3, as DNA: TGTGCCAGCAGCTTGCGGCGGCAGGGGAGTCCAGATACGCAGTATTTT. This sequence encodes CASSLRRQGSPDTQYF.

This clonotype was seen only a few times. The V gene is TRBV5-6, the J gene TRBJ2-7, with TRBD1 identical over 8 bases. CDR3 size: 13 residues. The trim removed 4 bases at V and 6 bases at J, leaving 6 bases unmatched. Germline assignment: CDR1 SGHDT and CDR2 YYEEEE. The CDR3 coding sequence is TGTGCCAGCAGCACAGGACAGGGATCCGAGCAGTACTTC. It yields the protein CASSTGQGSEQYF.

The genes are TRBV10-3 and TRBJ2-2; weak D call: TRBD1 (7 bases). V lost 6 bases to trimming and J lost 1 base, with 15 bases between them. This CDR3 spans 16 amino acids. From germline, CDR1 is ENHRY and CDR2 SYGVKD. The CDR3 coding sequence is TGTGCCATCAGGGGATCAGGGGGGCTGAACACCGGGGAGCTGTTTTTT. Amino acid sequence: CAIRGSGGLNTGELFF.

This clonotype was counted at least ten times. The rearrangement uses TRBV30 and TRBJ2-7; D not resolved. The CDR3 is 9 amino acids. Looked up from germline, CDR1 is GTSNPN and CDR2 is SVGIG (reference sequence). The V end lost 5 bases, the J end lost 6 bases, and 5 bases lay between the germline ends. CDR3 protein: CAWASEQYF. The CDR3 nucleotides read TGTGCCTGGGCGAGCGAGCAGTACTTC.